These 20 T cell receptor beta chains came from one sample sequenced in a study of T cells after yellow fever vaccination. TCRdb fed the 5' RACE reads into MiXCR, producing one record per CDR3 protein. The data hold about 320,000 distinct CDR3 sequences, with 3.5% to 4.5% observed a single time. Sequences were derived from PBMCs, sampled 15 days after the yellow fever booster vaccination. The receptors were gathered from a man aged 18 to 29 who received the YFV17D yellow fever vaccine.

This clonotype was counted many times. This sequence joins TRBV2 and TRBJ2-5; 11 bases line up with TRBD2. The CDR3 spans 15 residues. Germline lookup yields CDR1 SNHLY and CDR2 FYNNEI. Trimming at V came to 4 bases and at J to 2 bases, leaving 3 bases not matched to a gene. Here the CDR3 DNA reads TGTGCCAGCAGTGGGGCTAGCGGGGGGCAAGAGACCCAGTACTTC. Its translation is CASSGASGGQETQYF.

This clonotype was seen ten or more times. The chain employs TRBV29-1 and TRBJ1-1; D uncertain. The CDR3 has 14 amino acids. Per germline, CDR1 SQVTM and CDR2 ANQGSEA. Trimming stripped 5 bases from V and 8 bases from J, with 21 bases between. In DNA form, the CDR3 reads TGCAGCGTTTGGAATCAGACCTGGACGGCGGAAGCTTTCTTT. Its protein is CSVWNQTWTAEAFF.

At least ten counts were recorded for this clonotype. The V and J genes are TRBV12-3 or TRBV12-4 and TRBJ2-5; 7 bases match TRBD1. The CDR3 consists of 14 residues. With 6 bases clipped from V and 2 bases from J, the junction kept 6 bases outside the gene matches. The chain's CDR3 is CASSTLDRQETQYF. The CDR3 DNA is TGTGCCAGCAGCACACTGGACAGGCAAGAGACCCAGTACTTC.

This clonotype was counted ten times or more. The chain is built from TRBV7-8 and TRBJ1-5, with 8 nucleotides matching TRBD1. From germline, CDR1 is SGHVS and CDR2 FQNEAQ. This CDR3 is built from 15 residues. Losses at the gene ends were 5 bases for V and 4 bases for J; bases not matched to a gene: 7. The CDR3 DNA sequence: TGTGCCAGCAGCCAGGACAGGGTTGGTAATCAGCCCCAGCATTTT. It translates to CASSQDRVGNQPQHF.

The J gene is TRBJ2-3, the V gene TRBV9; 7 bases fit TRBD1. The germline CDR1 and CDR2 sequences are SGDLS and YYNGEE. This CDR3 spans 15 amino acids. V was clipped by 3 bases and J by 4 bases; unmatched bases: 8. The chain's CDR3 is CASSGMQGVADTQYF. CDR3 nucleotides: TGTGCCAGCAGCGGAATGCAGGGGGTTGCAGATACGCAGTATTTT.

This clonotype has a count of ten or more. The chain recombines TRBV5-1 with TRBJ1-2, with D possibly being TRBD1 (5 bases). In germline, CDR1 is SGHRS, CDR2 YFSETQ. V gave up 0 bases and J gave up 7 bases, with 7 bases separating them. The CDR3 consists of 12 residues. In DNA form, the CDR3 reads TGCGCCAGCAGCTTGGAAGGGGTTGGCTACACCTTC. Its protein product is CASSLEGVGYTF.

This clonotype was counted ten times or more. For the CDR3, the DNA is TGTGCTAGTGGTCCGCGAAGTATCAGCTCCTACAATGAGCAGTTCTTC. Translating it yields CASGPRSISSYNEQFF. The V and J genes are TRBV12-5 and TRBJ2-1; no clear D gene. The CDR3 covers 16 residues. Germline V lookup: CDR1 LGHNT, CDR2 FRNRAP. The V gene lost 5 bases and the J gene lost 0 bases, with 14 bases spanning the gap.

This clonotype was counted a few times. The chain joins TRBV4-3 to TRBJ1-4; D might be TRBD1 (5 bases). The V and J ends lost 1 base and 0 bases respectively, with 18 bases between them. The CDR3 consists of 19 residues. The germline gives CDR1 LGHNA, CDR2 YSLEER. CDR3 DNA sequence: TGCGCCAGCAGCCAAGTAGGGCCAGGGAGAGGGTCAACTAATGAAAAACTGTTTTTT. Its translation: CASSQVGPGRGSTNEKLFF.

This chain uses TRBV30 with TRBJ2-1, with D possibly being TRBD1 or TRBD2 (5 bases each). V was shortened by 3 bases and J by 13 bases, with 13 bases between the two germline ends. The germline V gene has CDR1 GTSNPN and CDR2 SVGIG (reference sequence). CDR3 length: 11 residues. The CDR3 nucleotides read TGTGCCTGGAGGAGGGTGGGGGAACAGTTCTTC. Translated, it gives CAWRRVGEQFF. The entire variable domain, with the rest obtained from reference TRBV30 and TRBJ2-1, is as follows: SQTIHQWPATLVQPVGSPLSLECTVEGTSNPNLYWYRQAAGRGLQLLFYSVGIGQISSEVPQNLSASRPQDRQFILSSKKLLLSDSGFYLCAWRRVGEQFFGPGTRLTVL.

This clonotype was counted ten times or more. The rearrangement joins TRBV6-5 to TRBJ2-4; 8 bases are shared with TRBD2. The germline gives CDR1 MNHEY, CDR2 SVGAGI. The CDR3 runs to 13 residues. V was pared by 4 bases and J by 7 bases, with 3 bases of the junction left unmatched. The CDR3 sequence: CASSSGGANIQYF. In nucleotides, the CDR3 is TGTGCCAGCAGTTCCGGGGGGGCCAACATTCAGTACTTC.

This clonotype has more than one count but fewer than ten. V is TRBV20-1 and J is TRBJ2-2; D gene ambiguous. With 5 bases removed from V and 7 bases from J, the gap between germline ends came to 11 bases. The CDR3 extends over 12 amino acids. Germline CDR1 DFQATT, CDR2 SNEGSKA (reference sequence). The CDR3: CSAQVPGGELFF. Here the CDR3 DNA reads TGCAGTGCTCAGGTGCCGGGCGGGGAGCTGTTTTTT.

The sample holds many counts of this clonotype. The genes are TRBV5-1 and TRBJ1-4, with a weak D call TRBD1 (5 bases). The length of the CDR3 is 15 residues. The germline V gene encodes CDR1 SGHRS and CDR2 YFSETQ. V was cut by 2 bases and J by 0 bases, with 8 bases left in between. Here the CDR3 DNA reads TGCGCCAGCAGCTTTGGGGACCCAACTAATGAAAAACTGTTTTTT. It codes for CASSFGDPTNEKLFF. The full variable domain, its missing parts supplied by reference TRBV5-1 and TRBJ1-4, is KAGVTQTPRYLIKTRGQQVTLSCSPISGHRSVSWYQQTPGQGLQFLFEYFSETQRNKGNFPGRFSGRQFSNSRSEMNVSTLELGDSALYLCASSFGDPTNEKLFFGSGTQLSVL.

This clonotype was recorded at least ten times. The rearrangement links TRBV28 to TRBJ2-1, with 7 bases identical to TRBD2. V trimming: 2 bases; J trimming: 3 bases; junction bases outside the gene matches: 4. Germline CDR1 MDHEN, CDR2 SYDVKM. The CDR3 is made up of 15 amino acids. CDR3 sequence reads: CASSLGGDYYNEQFF. In DNA form, the CDR3 reads TGTGCCAGCAGTTTAGGCGGGGACTACTACAATGAGCAGTTCTTC.

This clonotype was recorded a few times. The chain couples TRBV27 to TRBJ1-2; 7 nucleotides agree with TRBD1. The germline CDR1 and CDR2 sequences are MNHEY and SMNVEV (reference sequence). Trimming took 0 bases from V and 4 from J; bases not matched to a gene: 2. The CDR3 loop spans 14 amino acids. The CDR3 sequence is CASSLSPGGYGYTF. CDR3 in DNA: TGTGCCAGCAGTTTATCGCCAGGGGGCTATGGCTACACCTTC.

The sample holds many counts of this clonotype. V is TRBV4-3 and J is TRBJ2-4; D not resolved. The CDR3 totals 15 residues. Germline-derived CDR1 and CDR2 are LGHNA and YSLEER. V lost 0 bases, J lost 0 bases, and 6 bases lay in between. The CDR3 loop is CASSQDPGAKNIQYF. In DNA, the CDR3 is TGCGCCAGCAGCCAAGATCCAGGAGCCAAAAACATTCAGTACTTC.

This clonotype came up many times. This chain joins TRBV10-3 and TRBJ2-5, with no clear D. Trimming removed 0 bases from V and 1 base from J, with 12 bases in between. Germline CDR1 reads ENHRY; CDR2 reads SYGVKD. The CDR3 is 16 residues long. CDR3 sequence (DNA): TGTGCCATCAGTGAGTCGTTGGCAGTCCTCCAAGAGACCCAGTACTTC. This gives the protein CAISESLAVLQETQYF.

This clonotype was picked up many times. The V and J genes are TRBV5-1 and TRBJ2-1; 9 positions match TRBD2. The trim removed 1 base at V and 11 bases at J, leaving 7 bases unmatched. From germline, CDR1 is SGHRS and CDR2 YFSETQ. The length of the CDR3 is 14 residues. For the CDR3, the DNA is TGCGCCAGCAGCTTGACGGCTAGCGGGGCCCAGCAGTTCTTC. Protein: CASSLTASGAQQFF.

This clonotype came up many times. The chain carries TRBV29-1 and TRBJ2-5; no clear D. The CDR3 contains 14 residues. Germline lookup yields CDR1 SQVTM and CDR2 ANQGSEA. The V gene lost 1 base and the J gene lost 1 base, with 10 bases spanning the gap. The CDR3, as DNA: TGCAGCGTTGAAGGGGCCAAGACCCAAGAGACCCAGTACTTC. Its translation: CSVEGAKTQETQYF.

This clonotype was observed a single time. This chain joins TRBV5-4 and TRBJ2-7; 7 nucleotides agree with TRBD2. Unmatched junction bases numbered 11, after V lost 4 bases and J lost 1 base. The CDR3 runs 16 residues. The V gene's germline CDR1 is SGHNT and CDR2 YYREEE (reference sequence). The CDR3 loop is CASSLRGERGSYEQYF. Written as DNA, the CDR3 is TGTGCCAGCAGCCTGAGAGGGGAGCGGGGATCCTACGAGCAGTACTTC.

The chain's CDR3 is CASSVASWTGKSQYSGANVLTF. CDR3 DNA sequence: TGTGCCAGCAGCGTAGCGTCCTGGACAGGGAAATCCCAATACTCTGGGGCCAACGTCCTGACTTTC. V gene TRBV9 combines with J gene TRBJ2-6, with TRBD1 matching 8 bases. The V gene's germline CDR1 is SGDLS and CDR2 YYNGEE. The CDR3 runs 22 residues. The junction had 17 bases not matched to a gene; V was cut back by 0 bases and J by 0 bases.